The entry below describes one TCR beta chain. Antigen: not known. This may arise from a read error, as a much more abundant clone is one base away. Uncontrolled infection, other autoimmune disease, pregnancy and lactation each barred patients from inclusion. The data were taken from a study of T cells in Graves' hyperthyroidism and ophthalmopathy. Study-level points and caveats: Blood also showed most of the thyroid clonotypes that were expanded above 0.001.

Amplification of TCR beta CDR3 regions used RNA as the template. The primer set for the first-round RT-PCR of the TCR CDR3 was HTBI. TCRdb recomputed calls from the multiplex PCR reads with MiXCR, one row per CDR3 protein. The sample lists more than 450,000 distinct CDR3 sequences; roughly 21% were seen once. The sequenced material came from blood. The TCR originated in a man between 35 and 55 years old with Graves' ophthalmopathy.

CDR3: CASTAEGAGSTEAFF. As DNA, the CDR3 is TGTGCCAGCACCGCCGAGGGGGCGGGGAGCACTGAAGCTTTCTTT. The chain couples TRBV2 to TRBJ1-1; 7 bases map to TRBD1. J lost 4 bases, V lost 7 bases, and 12 bases had no gene match. The CDR3 contains 15 residues. Germline loops: CDR1 SNHLY, CDR2 FYNNEI.